This T cell receptor beta chain was sequenced for a study of blood T cells in healthy people across ages. The length of the CDR3 is 13 residues. CDR1 and CDR2 from the germline V gene are GTSNPN and SVGIG (reference sequence). The ends lost 2 bases at V and 5 bases at J; junction bases unmatched: 3. The use of a sample-barcoded 5' primer and a J-beta primer mix characterized a second PCR of about 6 to 12 cycles. TCRdb fed the 5' RACE reads into MiXCR, producing one record per CDR3 protein. Of over 500,000 distinct CDR3 sequences in the sample, approximately 26% were seen once. The sample also formed part of further work on T cells of mothers and their children.

The sequenced sample was blood. This chain connects TRBV30 to TRBJ2-3; 8 bases fit TRBD1. The receptor was derived from a boy younger than 10 in good health. CDR3 in DNA: TGTGCCTGGAGTCAGGGGGCACAAGATACGCAGTATTTT. Its protein is CAWSQGAQDTQYF.